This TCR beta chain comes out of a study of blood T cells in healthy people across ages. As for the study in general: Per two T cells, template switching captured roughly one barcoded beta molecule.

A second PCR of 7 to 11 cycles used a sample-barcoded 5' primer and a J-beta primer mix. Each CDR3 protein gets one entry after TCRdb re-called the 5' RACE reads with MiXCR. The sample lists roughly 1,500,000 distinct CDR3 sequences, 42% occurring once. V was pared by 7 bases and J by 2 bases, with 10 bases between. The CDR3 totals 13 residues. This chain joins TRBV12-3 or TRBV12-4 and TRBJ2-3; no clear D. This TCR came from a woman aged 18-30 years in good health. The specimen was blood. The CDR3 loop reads CASTQTLTDTQYF. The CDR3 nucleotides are TGTGCCAGCACCCAAACACTCACAGATACGCAGTATTTT.